This is a list of T cell receptor beta chains from one sample in a study of T cell responses to AZD1222 COVID-19 vaccine. The method was immunoSEQ multiplex PCR; TCRdb's version includes in-frame clones alone and lacks a portion of them. The sample comprises tens of thousands of clones, 85% of which are singletons, and around 5% rests with the top ten. The sequences come from peripheral blood, collected 28 days after the second AZD1222 dose. These TCRs come from an adult who received the AZD1222 COVID-19 vaccine. CDR3s leave out the opening cysteine and the closing phenylalanine or tryptophan. The D gene is left open where the match is weak. Not every row has a clone size; where given, it reads once, few, many or a size class.

.,TRBJ1-1,.,TRBV6-5,ASSPGGPLNTEAF
.,TRBJ2-3,.,TRBV4-1,ASSQDRPVTDTQY
few,TRBJ2-1,TRBD1,TRBV30,AWSVPPGQGAYNEQF
once,TRBJ2-7,TRBD1,TRBV27,ASRRQGLRGYEQY
.,TRBJ2-2,.,TRBV5-1,ASSLRARPPNTGELF
few,TRBJ2-5,TRBD1,TRBV6-5,ASNDRGRETQY
.,TRBJ2-1,.,TRBV13,ASSPLRGVEQF
.,TRBJ2-3,TRBD1,TRBV27,ASRLTGTGATDTQY
.,TRBJ1-1,.,TRBV10-1,ASSPQENTEAF
few,TRBJ2-1,.,TRBV7-9,ASSRTLNEQF
.,TRBJ2-3,TRBD2,TRBV10-2,ASSATSGTPLDTQY
.,TRBJ1-2,TRBD1,TRBV5-1,ASSLGDGTGFYGYT
few,TRBJ2-7,.,TRBV18,ASSPRHLKGDEQY
.,TRBJ2-1,.,TRBV2,ASSGGAVNEQF
.,TRBJ1-2,.,TRBV29-1,SVEDWGRNYGYT
.,TRBJ1-2,.,TRBV4-2,ASSFAGGYGYT
.,TRBJ1-3,.,TRBV11-2,ASSSSDPRAGNTIY